This TCR beta chain was recovered during a study of CD8+ T cells in alopecia areata. This clone appeared a single time. Antigen unknown. Treatment described: oral pan-JAK inhibitor, 5-10 mg twice daily. As part of sample collection, lesional scalp punch biopsies and peripheral blood were taken from alopecia areata patients. Isolation of CD4+ and CD8+ T cells from PBMCs was achieved by sorting. Sequencing templates came from extracted RNA that was reverse transcribed into cDNA. Only in-frame clones appear in the TCRdb table, and some are missing; sequencing was by immunoSEQ multiplex PCR. The sample has roughly 210,000 clones; roughly 40% are singletons. Notes on the study in general: Affected scalp, especially in alopecia totalis/universalis, had a higher clonality than normal scalp did.

This clonotype was obtained from a human donor with alopecia areata. This material consisted of CD4+ T cells sorted from blood, taken at approximately week 36, from a patient treated with tofacitinib.

The CDR3 region has the DNA TGTGCCAGCAGCCCGACCAATCAAGAGACCCAGTACTTC. Its protein is CASSPTNQETQYF. The chain joins TRBV7-2 to TRBJ2-5; D is undetermined. The CDR3 consists of 13 residues. With 5 bases removed from V and 2 bases from J, the gap between germline ends came to 9 bases. Germline values: CDR1 SGHTA, CDR2 FQGNSA.